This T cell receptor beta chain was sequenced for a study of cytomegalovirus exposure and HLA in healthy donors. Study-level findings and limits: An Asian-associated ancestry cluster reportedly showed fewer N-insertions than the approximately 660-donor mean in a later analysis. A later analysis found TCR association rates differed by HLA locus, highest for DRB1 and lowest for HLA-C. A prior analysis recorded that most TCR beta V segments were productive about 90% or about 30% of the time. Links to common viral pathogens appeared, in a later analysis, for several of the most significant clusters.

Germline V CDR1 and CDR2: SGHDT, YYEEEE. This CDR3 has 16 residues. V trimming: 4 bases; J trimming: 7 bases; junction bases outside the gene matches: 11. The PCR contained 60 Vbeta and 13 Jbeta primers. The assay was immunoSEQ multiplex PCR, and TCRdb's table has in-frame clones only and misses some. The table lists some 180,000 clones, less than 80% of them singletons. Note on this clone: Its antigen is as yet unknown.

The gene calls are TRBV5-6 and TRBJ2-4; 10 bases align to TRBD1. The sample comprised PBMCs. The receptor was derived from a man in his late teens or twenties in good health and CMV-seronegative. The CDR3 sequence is CASSLRASGQGNIQYF. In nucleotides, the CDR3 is TGTGCCAGCAGCCTCCGGGCCTCGGGACAGGGGAACATTCAGTACTTC. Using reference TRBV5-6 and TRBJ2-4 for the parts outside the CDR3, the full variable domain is DAGVTQSPTHLIKTRGQQVTLRCSPKSGHDTVSWYQQALGQGPQFIFQYYEEEERQRGNFPDRFSGHQFPNYSSELNVNALLLGDSALYLCASSLRASGQGNIQYFGAGTRLSVL.